This entry features one T cell receptor (beta chain) sequence. The antigen remains unidentified. The record originates from a study of vaccination and CD4 T cells after COVID-19. Once obtained from cultured CD4+ T cells, the DNA was sequenced using the Oncomine TCR Beta short-read assay. In TCRdb, the PCR reads were re-called with MiXCR into one record per CDR3 protein. The data contain some 11,000 distinct CDR3 sequences, roughly three fifths of them seen just once; the ten biggest clones take up around 10%. V dropped 5 bases and J dropped 5; count of bases not matched to a gene: 10. CDR1 is MNHEY, CDR2 SVGEGT, per germline. The length of the CDR3 is 15 residues. Noted treatment: roughly 10-day PBMC culture with coronavirus spike peptide pools or control peptides (ViraFEST assay).

The clonotype comes from a human donor who had recovered from COVID-19. The chain uses TRBV6-2 or TRBV6-3 and TRBJ2-5, with 8 positions matching TRBD1. The sample here was CD4+ T cells from blood, cultured in vitro, taken before SARS-CoV-2 vaccination. CDR3 amino acids: CASSQRRDRGETQYF. CDR3 DNA sequence: TGTGCCAGCAGTCAGCGGCGAGACAGGGGTGAGACCCAGTACTTC.